The present entry profiles one TCR beta chain with its context. Its antigen is not identified. Adults with ileal or ileocolonic Crohn's disease and an indication for resection were eligible. TCRdb keeps only in-frame clones here, not all; method: immunoSEQ multiplex PCR. The repertoire has a few thousand clones, roughly 96% of them found once; the top ten carry approximately 0.33%. This specimen belongs to a study of T cell repertoires in ileal Crohn's disease. General observations from the study: Sorted CD8 T cells held more high-frequency clones than CD4. Endoscopic recurrence occurred in every patient whose clonality exceeded 26.8%.

Germline CDR1 is MNHEY and CDR2 is SVGAGI. Trimming took 2 bases from V and 10 from J; bases not matched to a gene: 6. This CDR3 has 14 residues. The chain combines TRBV6-5 with TRBJ1-1, with 11 positions matching TRBD1. Material for sequencing was ileal tissue. The receptor comes from an adult with Crohn's disease. CDR3 nucleotides: TGTGCCAGCAGTTACGTACCGGGACAGGGGGGAGCTTTCTTT. This encodes CASSYVPGQGGAFF.